This section outlines one T cell receptor beta chain sequence together with its context. This entry comes from a study of circulating and synovial CD4+ cells in juvenile arthritis. Assay: immunoSEQ multiplex PCR; the TCRdb copy retains only in-frame clones and omits some. Among over 30,000 clones listed, 90% to 95% were seen once. The sequence came from a human donor with juvenile idiopathic arthritis. The sample was CD4+ T cells from blood.

CDR3 sequence: CASGPDRDTEAFF. The CDR3 bases are TGCGCCAGCGGACCGGACAGAGACACTGAAGCTTTCTTT. The chain combines TRBV4-1 with TRBJ1-1; maybe TRBD1 (6 bases). CDR1 and CDR2 from the germline V gene are MGHRA and YSYEKL. CDR3 length: 13 residues. The ends were cut back, 8 bases at V and 3 bases at J, with 13 bases in the middle.